This TCR beta chain stems from a study of cytomegalovirus exposure and HLA in healthy donors. Primers included in the PCR were 60 Vbeta and 13 Jbeta primers. Some clones are missing from TCRdb's copy, which holds only in-frame ones; the method was immunoSEQ multiplex PCR. The profile shows 150,000 to 200,000 clones, around four fifths of them singletons. Germline V lookup: CDR1 MNHNY, CDR2 SVGAGI (reference sequence). V shed 4 bases and J 7 bases; nucleotides not matched to a gene: 3. This CDR3 region has 14 residues. Study results and limitations: Cytomegalovirus association was listed for approximately 150 TCR beta chains.

This clone has at least ten counts. Its antigen is still unknown. The specimen sequenced was PBMCs. This TCR derives from a man between 45 and 60 years old in good health and CMV-seronegative. The chain couples TRBV6-6 to TRBJ2-1, with 11 bases fitting TRBD2. CDR3 sequence (DNA): TGTGCCAGCAGTTTAGCGGGGGGGCCAAATGAGCAGTTCTTC. Encoded protein: CASSLAGGPNEQFF.